The 16 T cell receptor beta chains reported below all come from one sample, sequenced in a study of T cell repertoires in cytomegalovirus infection. TCRdb ran MiXCR on the reads and lists one entry per CDR3 protein. The table includes 680,000 or so distinct CDR3 sequences, roughly a third detected once. The specimen sequenced was PBMCs. Receptors were obtained from a human donor in good health (CMV status not recorded). Some clones in this sample may be carry-over from other donors' samples.

V is TRBV5-1 and J is TRBJ2-2; tentative D call: TRBD1 (6 bases). The CDR3 loop spans 17 amino acids. Germline assignment: CDR1 SGHRS and CDR2 YFSETQ. With 0 bases removed from V and 4 bases from J, the gap between germline ends came to 16 bases. The CDR3: CASSLVGGHSITGELFF. CDR3 nucleotides: TGCGCCAGCAGCTTGGTTGGGGGCCACTCAATCACCGGGGAGCTGTTTTTT. Full variable domain (missing parts from reference TRBV5-1 and TRBJ2-2): KAGVTQTPRYLIKTRGQQVTLSCSPISGHRSVSWYQQTPGQGLQFLFEYFSETQRNKGNFPGRFSGRQFSNSRSEMNVSTLELGDSALYLCASSLVGGHSITGELFFGEGSRLTVL.

In its sample, this clonotype was seen a few times. J is TRBJ1-1 and V is TRBV12-3 or TRBV12-4, with 8 bases that match TRBD1. Trimming took 4 bases from V and 6 from J; bases not matched to a gene: 7. CDR3 length: 14 amino acids. DNA of the CDR3: TGTGCCAGCAGTTGGGGACAGGAGTCAGCTGAAGCTTTCTTT. This encodes CASSWGQESAEAFF.

The V gene is TRBV6-1, the J gene TRBJ2-1; D tentatively reads TRBD1 or TRBD2 (5 bases each). The CDR3 has 15 amino acids. Germline CDR1 reads MNHNS; CDR2 reads SASEGT. V lost 7 bases to trimming and J lost 4 bases, with 17 bases between them. CDR3 sequence: CASTTTLAGYNEQFF. CDR3 in DNA: TGTGCCAGCACCACCACCCTAGCAGGGTACAATGAGCAGTTCTTC.

In this sample, this clonotype turned up a few times. This sequence joins TRBV28 and TRBJ2-2; 10 bases align to TRBD2. Trimming took 5 bases from V and 3 from J; bases not matched to a gene: 3. Germline V CDR1 and CDR2: MDHEN, SYDVKM. The CDR3 is 15 amino acids. The CDR3 sequence is CASSPGLADTGELFF. As DNA, the CDR3 is TGTGCCAGCAGTCCAGGACTAGCGGACACCGGGGAGCTGTTTTTT.

This clonotype was found many times. J is TRBJ2-7 and V is TRBV19; D is unclear. V dropped 9 bases and J dropped 4 bases, with 13 bases sitting between them. CDR3 size: 12 residues. The germline V gene has CDR1 LNHDA and CDR2 SQIVND (reference sequence). This chain's CDR3 is CASSAGFYEQYF. The CDR3 region has the DNA TGTGCCAGCAGTGCCGGGTTTTACGAGCAGTACTTC.

V gene TRBV20-1 combines with J gene TRBJ2-1; 15 bases are shared with TRBD2. Germline V gene sequence: CDR1 DFQATT, CDR2 SNEGSKA (reference sequence). The junction had 8 bases not matched to a gene; V was cut back by 5 bases and J by 0 bases. The CDR3 loop spans 18 amino acids. The CDR3 spells CSAPRTSGGASSYNEQFF. The CDR3 nucleotides read TGCAGTGCTCCTCGGACTAGCGGGGGGGCAAGCTCCTACAATGAGCAGTTCTTC.

This clonotype was seen only once. The V and J genes are TRBV14 and TRBJ2-7, with D maybe TRBD2 (6 bases). In germline, CDR1 is SGHDN, CDR2 FVKESK. The length of the CDR3 is 17 residues. The V and J ends lost 0 bases and 0 bases respectively, with 15 bases between them. CDR3 sequence reads: CASSQDYGTSSSYEQYF. CDR3 coding DNA: TGTGCCAGCAGCCAAGATTACGGGACTTCTAGCTCCTACGAGCAGTACTTC.

This clonotype has ten or more counts. This chain links TRBV6-2 or TRBV6-3 with TRBJ2-1, with TRBD2 identical over 8 bases. The V gene's germline CDR1 is MNHEY and CDR2 SVGEGT. The CDR3 contains 15 residues. V shed 6 bases, J shed 0 bases, and the junction held 4 bases outside the gene matches. Written as DNA, the CDR3 is TGTGCCAGCAGCGCGGGGGGTAGCTCCTACAATGAGCAGTTCTTC. It codes for CASSAGGSSYNEQFF.

This clonotype showed up just a few times. This chain uses TRBV7-2 with TRBJ2-7; D might be TRBD1 (6 bases). V was clipped by 4 bases and J by 0 bases, with 10 bases between them. This CDR3 comprises 14 residues. Per the germline V gene, CDR1 is SGHTA and CDR2 is FQGNSA. The DNA of the CDR3 is TGTGCCAGCAGCTCCTTCAGGGGCTCCTACGAGCAGTACTTC. Its translation is CASSSFRGSYEQYF.

Remarks on this clonotype: Since the CDR3 does not end with the conserved phenylalanine or tryptophan, this likely comes from a read error. The rearrangement uses TRBV29-1 and TRBJ2-1; 7 positions agree with TRBD1. The V gene end was trimmed by 0 bases and the J gene end by 12 bases; junction bases not matched to a gene: 14. The germline V gene has CDR1 SQVTM and CDR2 ANQGSEA. This CDR3 spans 15 amino acids. In DNA, the CDR3 is TGCAGCGTTGAAGACCACAGGGGCTCCAAGGGGACGCAGTTCTTA. It specifies CSVEDHRGSKGTQFL.

Regarding this clonotype: A junction boundary mismatches the germline segment, possibly from a read error. The rearrangement uses TRBV4-1 and TRBJ2-1; no definite D call. The length of the CDR3 is 17 residues. In germline, CDR1 is MGHRA, CDR2 YSYEKL. CDR3 sequence (DNA): TGCGCCAGCAGCCCAAGTCCATCGGGTAGGTCCCAAAATGTGCAGTTCTTC. Translation gives CASSPSPSGRSQNVQFF.

The rearrangement uses TRBV7-3 and TRBJ2-1; 13 nucleotides agree with TRBD2. In germline, CDR1 is SGHTA, CDR2 FQGTGA. The CDR3 is 15 residues long. The V gene end was trimmed by 3 bases and the J gene end by 8 bases; junction bases not matched to a gene: 4. As DNA, the CDR3 is TGTGCCAGCAGCTTTACTAGCGGGGGGGCCTATGAGCAGTTCTTC. Its translation: CASSFTSGGAYEQFF.

The V call is TRBV20-1, the J call TRBJ2-7; 8 bases are a match to TRBD1. V gave up 3 bases and J gave up 6 bases; unmatched junction bases: 13. The length of the CDR3 is 15 residues. Per the germline V gene, CDR1 is DFQATT and CDR2 is SNEGSKA (reference sequence). CDR3 sequence: CSARDAGTGVGEQYF. CDR3 DNA: TGCAGTGCTAGGGATGCCGGGACAGGAGTAGGCGAGCAGTACTTC.

This clonotype was detected a few times. The chain has TRBV10-1 and TRBJ2-2; 7 nucleotides match TRBD2. V shed 4 bases, J shed 5 bases, and the junction held 1 base outside the gene matches. CDR1 is WNHNN and CDR2 is SYGVQD in the germline V gene (reference sequence). CDR3 size: 13 residues. Here the CDR3 DNA reads TGCGCCAGCAGTGCACTAGCGACCGGGGAGCTGTTTTTT. It yields the protein CASSALATGELFF.

The chain has TRBV6-1 and TRBJ1-1, with no clear D. The length of the CDR3 is 13 residues. In germline, CDR1 is MNHNS, CDR2 SASEGT. V lost 0 bases, J lost 4 bases, and 6 bases lay in between. CDR3 region: CASSEAGSTEAFF. DNA for the CDR3: TGTGCCAGCAGTGAAGCCGGAAGCACTGAAGCTTTCTTT.

The chain recombines TRBV5-6 with TRBJ2-6; TRBD1 is a possible D gene (6 bases). This CDR3 has 15 residues. Germline CDR1 SGHDT, CDR2 YYEEEE. The germline V and J ends were trimmed by 3 bases and 2 bases, with 9 bases remaining between them. CDR3 residues: CASSYRVTGANVLTF. The DNA for the CDR3 is TGTGCCAGCAGCTACAGGGTTACTGGGGCCAACGTCCTGACTTTC.